These T cell receptor beta chains were read from a single sample in a study of cytomegalovirus exposure and HLA in healthy donors. Produced via immunoSEQ multiplex PCR; TCRdb's table is partial and in-frame only. The sample has about 83,000 clones; 75% to 85% are singletons. The sample comprised PBMCs. All receptors come from a woman aged 25 to 39 in good health and CMV-seronegative. The CDR3 runs from the conserved cysteine through the conserved F or W. Each record gives: D gene, clone size, V gene, J gene, CDR3 DNA, CDR3 protein. D genes are given only for firm matches. Size is stated for part of the rows, as once, few or many counts, or as a class when the clone is expanded.

d_call: .; clone_size: .; v_call: TRBV11-2; j_call: TRBJ2-3; cdr3_nt: TGTGCCAGCTCCTCCCGAGGGACAGATACGCAGTATTTT; cdr3_aa: CASSSRGTDTQYF
d_call: .; clone_size: .; v_call: TRBV19; j_call: TRBJ2-2; cdr3_nt: TGTGCCAGTACGCCAGGGGAGGGGAACACCGGGGAGCTGTTTTTT; cdr3_aa: CASTPGEGNTGELFF
d_call: .; clone_size: once; v_call: TRBV7-7; j_call: TRBJ2-2; cdr3_nt: TGTGCTAGCAGCTTATCCACTTACACCGGGGAGCTGTTTTTT; cdr3_aa: CASSLSTYTGELFF
d_call: TRBD1; clone_size: .; v_call: TRBV5-1; j_call: TRBJ2-5; cdr3_nt: TGCGCCAGCAGCTCCGGGACAGGGGGTGTACGTGGAGAGACCCAGTACTTC; cdr3_aa: CASSSGTGGVRGETQYF
d_call: .; clone_size: .; v_call: TRBV5-1; j_call: TRBJ1-1; cdr3_nt: TGCGCCAGCAGCTTGGCCGGGGTTGGCACTGAAGCTTTCTTT; cdr3_aa: CASSLAGVGTEAFF
d_call: .; clone_size: once; v_call: TRBV5-1; j_call: TRBJ1-4; cdr3_nt: TGCGCCAGCAGAACAGGAATTAATGAAAAACTGTTTTTT; cdr3_aa: CASRTGINEKLFF
d_call: TRBD2; clone_size: .; v_call: TRBV30; j_call: TRBJ2-3; cdr3_nt: TGTGCCTGGACAACCGACAGGGGATTTACTAGCGGGAGGGCGAGCACAGATACGCAGTATTTT; cdr3_aa: CAWTTDRGFTSGRASTDTQYF
d_call: TRBD2; clone_size: .; v_call: TRBV4-1; j_call: TRBJ2-1; cdr3_nt: TGCGCCAGCAGCCAAGGGACAACTAGGCTAGCGGACTACAATGAGCAGTTCTTC; cdr3_aa: CASSQGTTRLADYNEQFF
d_call: .; clone_size: .; v_call: TRBV7-3; j_call: TRBJ1-6; cdr3_nt: TGTGCCAGCAGCTTAAGTGCACAGAATAATTCACCCCTCCACTTT; cdr3_aa: CASSLSAQNNSPLHF
d_call: TRBD2; clone_size: .; v_call: TRBV19; j_call: TRBJ2-7; cdr3_nt: TGTGCCAGTAATAGCGGGAGGCGCTTAGGCTACGAGCAGTACTTC; cdr3_aa: CASNSGRRLGYEQYF
d_call: .; clone_size: .; v_call: TRBV11-1; j_call: TRBJ2-4; cdr3_nt: TGTGCCAGCAGCAGCGACCCGGGTGCAAACATTCAGTACTTC; cdr3_aa: CASSSDPGANIQYF
d_call: .; clone_size: .; v_call: TRBV30; j_call: TRBJ2-2; cdr3_nt: TGTGCCTGGAGGAGAGGGGGAGTGGGCACCGGGGAGCTGTTTTTT; cdr3_aa: CAWRRGGVGTGELFF
d_call: .; clone_size: .; v_call: TRBV4-1; j_call: TRBJ1-5; cdr3_nt: TGCGCCAGCAGCCCCCGACACACTAATCAGCCCCAGCATTTT; cdr3_aa: CASSPRHTNQPQHF
d_call: .; clone_size: .; v_call: TRBV5-5; j_call: TRBJ2-2; cdr3_nt: TGTGCCAGCAGCTTGGCGGCTAGCCTGAGCACCGGGGAGCTGTTTTTT; cdr3_aa: CASSLAASLSTGELFF
d_call: .; clone_size: .; v_call: TRBV19; j_call: TRBJ2-1; cdr3_nt: TGTGCCAGTAGTATCCGGGAGTCCTACAATGAGCAGTTCTTC; cdr3_aa: CASSIRESYNEQFF
d_call: TRBD2; clone_size: few; v_call: TRBV4-1; j_call: TRBJ2-5; cdr3_nt: TGCGCCAGCAGCCAGGGGACTAGCGGGAGTAAGACCAAGTACTTC; cdr3_aa: CASSQGTSGSKTKYF
d_call: .; clone_size: .; v_call: TRBV18; j_call: TRBJ1-2; cdr3_nt: TGTGCCAGCTCACCACCGGTGACAGATTATGGCTACACCTTC; cdr3_aa: CASSPPVTDYGYTF
d_call: .; clone_size: few; v_call: TRBV6-1; j_call: TRBJ2-7; cdr3_nt: TGTGCCAGCAGTGAACGAGGCGGAAGCTCCTACGAGCAGTACTTC; cdr3_aa: CASSERGGSSYEQYF
d_call: .; clone_size: .; v_call: TRBV5-6; j_call: TRBJ2-3; cdr3_nt: TGTGCCAGCAGCTTGGCTTGGAGGGAGATTACAGATACGCAGTATTTT; cdr3_aa: CASSLAWREITDTQYF
d_call: TRBD1; clone_size: once; v_call: TRBV27; j_call: TRBJ1-5; cdr3_nt: TGTGCCAGCAGTTCCAGACAGGGAGTAAATCAGCCCCAGCATTTT; cdr3_aa: CASSSRQGVNQPQHF
d_call: .; clone_size: .; v_call: TRBV14; j_call: TRBJ2-3; cdr3_nt: TGTGCCAGCAGCCAATTTGGAGTCGTGGGAGAGTATTTT; cdr3_aa: CASSQFGVVGEYF
d_call: TRBD2; clone_size: .; v_call: TRBV27; j_call: TRBJ2-5; cdr3_nt: TGTGCCAGCAGTAAATGGACTAGCGGGAAAGAGACCCAGTACTTC; cdr3_aa: CASSKWTSGKETQYF
d_call: .; clone_size: .; v_call: TRBV28; j_call: TRBJ1-2; cdr3_nt: TGTGCCAGCAGTGTGGGGGGGGGACGCCCTGGCTACACCTTC; cdr3_aa: CASSVGGGRPGYTF
d_call: TRBD1; clone_size: once; v_call: TRBV29-1; j_call: TRBJ2-5; cdr3_nt: TGCAGCGTCACGACAGGGTCAGAGACCCAGTACTTC; cdr3_aa: CSVTTGSETQYF
d_call: TRBD1; clone_size: few; v_call: TRBV28; j_call: TRBJ1-2; cdr3_nt: TGTGCCAGCAGTCAGGACAGGAGTGATGGCTACACCTTC; cdr3_aa: CASSQDRSDGYTF